This entry concerns a single TCR beta chain. Its target is not known. Trimming stripped 4 bases from V and 5 bases from J, with 15 bases between. The CDR3 runs to 14 residues. CDR1 is SEHNR and CDR2 is FQNEAQ in the germline V gene (reference sequence). This sample was taken from a study of cytomegalovirus exposure and HLA in healthy donors. Study background: Most genotyped donors, 65% to 90% of 398, had Caucasian-associated genetic ancestry. Study findings and constraints: Across all donors, roughly uniform sequencing depth was an assumption of the presence/absence analyses. There were under 200 TCR beta chains listed as cytomegalovirus-associated.

The PCR made use of 60 Vbeta and 13 Jbeta primers. The assay was immunoSEQ multiplex PCR, and TCRdb's table has in-frame clones only and misses some. Counted here are under 150,000 clones, around 81% occurring once; the ten biggest clones make up around 1.8%. This clonotype originated in a woman aged 45-60 years in good health and CMV-seronegative. This chain uses TRBV7-9 with TRBJ2-7; D unresolved. The source material was PBMCs. The CDR3 loop is CASSSANPPDEQYF. The CDR3 DNA reads TGTGCCAGCAGCTCAGCGAACCCACCAGACGAGCAGTACTTC. The whole variable domain, remainder taken from reference TRBV7-9 and TRBJ2-7, is DTGVSQNPRHKITKRGQNVTFRCDPISEHNRLYWYRQTLGQGPEFLTYFQNEAQLEKSRLLSDRFSAERPKGSFSTLEIQRTEQGDSAMYLCASSSANPPDEQYFGPGTRLTVT.